The sequence of this TCR beta chain was determined in a study of blood T cell repertoires in COVID-19. The wider study: Collection of acute and convalescent COVID-19 samples took place in the United States, Italy and Spain. PBMCs, B-cell-depleted T cells, or T cells provided the cDNA or gDNA that made up the material.

Per the original data handling: Estimated nucleated cell counts came from reference gene primer amplification. The method was immunoSEQ multiplex PCR; TCRdb's version includes in-frame clones alone and lacks a portion of them. V and J calls plus clone size are reproduced from that table; the DNA served to infer D and trimming. The sample comprises roughly 110,000 clones, about three quarters of which are singletons, and more than 5% rests with the top ten. The Seattle patients, enrolled during active infection, were followed longitudinally. The CDR3 runs 14 residues. Germline V CDR1 and CDR2: SGHTA, FQGNSA. The J segment lost 4 bases and the V segment lost 0 bases, leaving 2 bases of the junction unmatched.

This sequence was found in a man of 80 years or more with COVID-19, enrolled during active disease. Input material: peripheral blood. The gene calls are TRBV7-2 and TRBJ2-7; 8 bases map to TRBD2. The CDR3, as DNA: TGTGCCAGCAGCTTAGCCGGGACTAGTTACGAGCAGTACTTC. This sequence encodes CASSLAGTSYEQYF.